This TCR beta chain was identified during a study of T-cell memory formation after mild COVID-19. Study-level results: Contracting CD4+ clones were located mainly in CM and EM, and CD8+ clones in EMRA. While clones contracting from day 15 to 85 were balanced between CD4 and CD8, later expanders leaned CD4+.

Each CDR3 protein gets one entry after TCRdb re-called the 5' RACE reads with MiXCR. The data contain roughly 80,000 distinct CDR3 sequences, 20% to 30% of them singletons. As regards this clonotype: What it binds is unknown.

Input material: PBMCs or a T cell subset sorted from them (not recorded which). The receptor was derived from a young man who had mild COVID-19 (a few samples of this study predate the infection). Cell type and time point are not known.

Here the CDR3 reads CASSPRTSESTDTQYF. The CDR3 nucleotides are TGTGCCAGCAGCCCCCGGACTAGCGAGAGCACAGATACGCAGTATTTT. V usage is TRBV13 and J usage is TRBJ2-3; TRBD2 matches 9 bases. The ends lost 5 bases at V and 0 bases at J; junction bases unmatched: 6. This CDR3 has 16 residues. Germline V CDR1 and CDR2: PRHDT, FYEKMQ (reference sequence).